What follows are 21 T cell receptor beta chains derived from one specimen sequenced in a study of blood T cells in healthy people across ages. Together with a sample-barcoded 5' primer, a J-beta primer mix was included in a second PCR lasting 7 to 11 cycles. TCRdb analysed the 5' RACE reads with MiXCR anew, one entry per CDR3 protein. This table has about 1.4 million distinct CDR3 sequences, around 59% appearing once. Sequencing input: blood. All receptors derive from a man between 18 and 35 years old in good health.

The V gene is TRBV14, the J gene TRBJ2-6; 10 bases fit TRBD1. The CDR3 spans 17 residues. Germline V gene data show CDR1 as SGHDN and CDR2 as FVKESK. Unmatched junction bases numbered 7, after V lost 5 bases and J lost 3 bases. CDR3 region: CASSVRQGANGANVLTF. Written as DNA, the CDR3 is TGTGCCAGCAGCGTTAGACAGGGGGCAAATGGGGCCAACGTCCTGACTTTC.

Only a few counts were recorded for this clonotype. The gene calls are TRBV4-1 and TRBJ1-4; 7 positions match TRBD1. Per the germline V gene, CDR1 is MGHRA and CDR2 is YSYEKL. The length of the CDR3 is 15 residues. After removal of 3 bases from V and 7 bases from J, the junction contained 8 bases not matched to a gene. DNA for the CDR3: TGCGCCAGCAGCCAGACCTCAGGGGGTAGTGAAAAACTGTTTTTT. As protein: CASSQTSGGSEKLFF.

CDR3 nucleotide sequence: TGTGCCAGCAGTGACCGCTTAGCCACAGGGGTTGAAGGCTACACCTTC. The encoded protein is CASSDRLATGVEGYTF. This chain connects TRBV6-6 to TRBJ1-2, with TRBD1 matching over 7 bases. Germline CDR1 and CDR2: MNHNY and SVGAGI (reference sequence). This CDR3 spans 16 amino acids. The V gene end was trimmed by 5 bases and the J gene end by 8 bases; junction bases not matched to a gene: 17.

The rearrangement uses TRBV29-1 and TRBJ1-1; weak D call: TRBD1 (6 bases). V was clipped by 4 bases and J by 1 base, with 13 bases between them. The CDR3 totals 14 residues. In germline, CDR1 is SQVTM, CDR2 ANQGSEA. The CDR3 loop is CSVVQGPTNTEAFF. The DNA for the CDR3 is TGCAGCGTTGTCCAGGGGCCAACGAACACTGAAGCTTTCTTT.

J is TRBJ2-1 and V is TRBV20-1; unclear D gene. Germline CDR1 DFQATT, CDR2 SNEGSKA (reference sequence). CDR3 size: 14 residues. V was pared by 6 bases and J by 0 bases, with 12 bases between. CDR3 in amino acids: CSAQPTSSYNEQFF. The CDR3 DNA sequence: TGCAGTGCCCAACCTACGAGCTCCTACAATGAGCAGTTCTTC.

The chain couples TRBV24-1 to TRBJ2-3; 8 nucleotides line up with TRBD2. V trimming: 2 bases; J trimming: 2 bases; junction bases outside the gene matches: 8. Germline CDR1 KGHDR, CDR2 SFDVKD. The CDR3 length is 17 residues. The CDR3 DNA is TGTGCCACCAGTGATTCCCGAGGCGGGGGGATCACAGATACGCAGTATTTT. Its protein product is CATSDSRGGGITDTQYF.

This clonotype was counted a few times. V and J are TRBV7-2 and TRBJ2-7; D unresolved. The J call may be incorrect, as the DNA end agrees better with TRBJ2-1. CDR1 SGHTA and CDR2 FQGNSA come from the germline V gene. The CDR3 loop spans 12 amino acids. The CDR3 sequence: CASAPWGNEQFF. The CDR3, as DNA: TGTGCCAGCGCCCCCTGGGGCAATGAGCAGTTCTTC.

CDR3 protein: CASSVEGKSPLHF. Here the CDR3 DNA reads TGTGCCAGCAGCGTAGAGGGTAAATCACCCCTCCACTTT. This sequence joins TRBV9 and TRBJ1-6; D uncertain. Germline assignment: CDR1 SGDLS and CDR2 YYNGEE. V lost 0 bases, J lost 10 bases, and 8 bases lay in between. CDR3 length equals 13 residues.

CDR3: CSARDRGAASYEQYF. In DNA, the CDR3 is TGCAGTGCTAGAGATCGAGGGGCGGCCTCCTACGAGCAGTACTTC. The V and J genes are TRBV20-1 and TRBJ2-7; D is possibly TRBD1 or TRBD2 (5 bases each). The V end was cut by 0 bases, the J end by 0 bases, with 12 bases between. The CDR3 covers 15 residues. In germline, CDR1 is DFQATT, CDR2 SNEGSKA (reference sequence).

The chain joins TRBV4-2 to TRBJ2-4; D is possibly TRBD2 (5 bases). V was shortened by 0 bases and J by 5 bases, with 17 bases between the two germline ends. The length of the CDR3 is 17 residues. Germline loops: CDR1 LGHNA, CDR2 YNFKEQ. CDR3 in DNA: TGTGCCAGCAGCCAAGATGCGTACTCTCGCGGGCAAAACATTCAGTACTTC. It is translated as CASSQDAYSRGQNIQYF.

The chain links TRBV6-2 or TRBV6-3 to TRBJ1-2; 7 nucleotides align to TRBD1. Germline V CDR1 and CDR2: MNHEY, SVGEGT. The CDR3 has 15 amino acids. V lost 6 bases to trimming and J lost 1 base; unmatched junction nucleotides: 8. Here the CDR3 DNA reads TGTGCCAGCAGCCCCGGACAGGCCTTTAACTATGGCTACACCTTC. Protein sequence: CASSPGQAFNYGYTF.

Turning to this clonotype: Compared with germline, one end of the junction differs, possibly owing to a read error. The rearrangement links TRBV6-5 to TRBJ1-1; a weak D match, TRBD1 (5 bases). The CDR3 contains 20 residues. The germline gives CDR1 MNHEY, CDR2 SVGAGI. The CDR3 DNA sequence: TGTGCCAGTAGTTACTCAAAGCTATCCCACGGGCGACAGTGGAACACTGAAGCTTTCTTT. Amino acids: CASSYSKLSHGRQWNTEAFF.

With regard to this clonotype: This clone may be a read error of a much larger clone one base away. This rearrangement joins TRBV13 to TRBJ2-6; a possible D gene is TRBD1 (5 bases). Germline V gene lookup returns CDR1 PRHDT and CDR2 FYEKMQ (reference sequence). CDR3 length: 15 amino acids. This CDR3 reads CASSFPSSGAHVLTF. The CDR3 nucleotides read TGTGCCAGCAGCTTCCCGAGCTCTGGGGCCCACGTCCTGACTTTC.

The chain carries TRBV27 and TRBJ2-5, with 13 bases identical to TRBD2. The J call is in doubt because the DNA end fits TRBJ2-7 better. The V gene's germline CDR1 is MNHEY and CDR2 SMNVEV (reference sequence). The CDR3 length is 16 residues. The CDR3 sequence: CASSSNLGLAGYEQYF. CDR3 DNA: TGTGCCAGCAGTTCCAACCTGGGACTAGCGGGGTACGAGCAGTACTTC.

This clonotype came up once. J is TRBJ2-7 and V is TRBV20-1, with 7 bases matching TRBD1. Germline V gene data show CDR1 as DFQATT and CDR2 as SNEGSKA (reference sequence). With V trimmed by 7 bases and J by 6 bases, 15 bases remained unmatched. The CDR3 runs to 14 residues. The CDR3 protein is CSVLSRQGHREQYF. The CDR3 DNA is TGCAGTGTCCTGTCAAGACAGGGTCATCGCGAGCAGTACTTC.

V is TRBV6-2 or TRBV6-3 and J is TRBJ2-4; D is possibly TRBD1 (6 bases). The J call may be in error: the DNA end matches TRBJ2-7 better. The V gene's germline CDR1 is MNHEY and CDR2 SVGEGT. The CDR3 is made up of 16 amino acids. The CDR3 DNA follows: TGTGCCAGCAGTTACTGGGGGCAGTTTAGCTCCTACGAGCAGTACTTC. It translates to CASSYWGQFSSYEQYF.

The V call is TRBV4-2, the J call TRBJ1-2; D is perhaps TRBD1 (5 bases). Germline CDR1 is LGHNA and CDR2 is YNFKEQ. The CDR3 totals 14 residues. Deletions cut 4 bases from V and 4 bases from J, with 13 bases between. The CDR3 is CASSPYRITYGYTF. CDR3 nucleotides: TGTGCCAGCAGCCCCTACAGGATTACCTATGGCTACACCTTC.

CDR3 sequence (DNA): TGTGCCAGCAGTAGCCGACTAGCGGAGTACACCGGGGAGCTGTTTTTT. It specifies CASSSRLAEYTGELFF. The J gene is TRBJ2-2, the V gene TRBV6-2 or TRBV6-3, with 9 bases fitting TRBD2. In germline, CDR1 is MNHEY, CDR2 SVGEGT. V shed 5 bases and J 3 bases; nucleotides not matched to a gene: 7. CDR3 length: 16 residues.

The V gene is TRBV13, the J gene TRBJ2-7; D is unclear. V was clipped by 1 base and J by 3 bases, with 10 bases between them. The CDR3 totals 14 residues. CDR1 is PRHDT and CDR2 is FYEKMQ in the germline V gene (reference sequence). For the CDR3, the DNA is TGTGCCAGCAGCTTAGCCGACGCGAGCTACGAGCAGTACTTC. Translated, it gives CASSLADASYEQYF.

The V gene is TRBV12-3 or TRBV12-4, the J gene TRBJ2-1, with TRBD1 identical over 9 bases. This CDR3 has 14 amino acids. Losses at the gene ends were 4 bases for V and 8 bases for J; bases not matched to a gene: 6. CDR3 residues: CASSYRTGVDEQFF. The DNA for the CDR3 is TGTGCCAGCAGTTACCGGACAGGGGTCGATGAGCAGTTCTTC.

The chain combines TRBV29-1 with TRBJ1-2, with TRBD1 matching 9 bases. The ends lost 6 bases at V and 1 base at J; junction bases unmatched: 6. The CDR3 consists of 14 residues. Germline V gene data show CDR1 as SQVTM and CDR2 as ANQGSEA. The DNA of the CDR3 is TGCAGCGTCCGCCGGACAGGGGTTAACTATGGCTACACCTTC. Residues: CSVRRTGVNYGYTF.